This entry lists 8 T cell receptor beta chains sequenced from one sample in a study of blood T cells in healthy people across ages. The second PCR ran roughly 6 to 12 cycles with a sample-barcoded 5' primer and J-beta primers. In TCRdb, the 5' RACE reads were re-called with MiXCR into one record per CDR3 protein. The top ten hold around 24% of the sample, which has hundreds of thousands of distinct CDR3 sequences, less than 60% seen once. The material sequenced was blood. The receptors originated from a man aged 80 or over in good health.

The sample holds many counts of this clonotype. This chain connects TRBV6-6 to TRBJ2-1; tentatively, D is TRBD1 (6 bases). V lost 2 bases and J lost 7, with 15 bases in between. The CDR3 runs to 15 residues. Germline CDR1 and CDR2: MNHNY and SVGAGI (reference sequence). The CDR3 loop is CASSYVPGVGNEQFF. DNA for the CDR3: TGTGCCAGCAGTTACGTCCCAGGGGTAGGAAATGAGCAGTTCTTC.

This clonotype occurred a few times. The gene calls are TRBV4-3 and TRBJ1-2, with 7 bases fitting TRBD1. The CDR3 runs to 14 residues. From germline, CDR1 is LGHNA and CDR2 YSLEER. The V gene end was trimmed by 0 bases and the J gene end by 7 bases; junction bases not matched to a gene: 5. CDR3 protein: CASSQDTTGVGYTF. DNA of the CDR3: TGCGCCAGCAGCCAAGATACTACAGGGGTTGGCTACACCTTC.

This clonotype was seen only a few times. V is TRBV3-1 and J is TRBJ2-1; the D is unclear. The germline V gene encodes CDR1 LGHDT and CDR2 YNNKEL (reference sequence). This CDR3 comprises 15 residues. V was clipped by 1 base and J by 8 bases, with 15 bases between them. The CDR3 coding sequence is TGTGCCAGCAGCCAAGTCCTGGGGTTTAACGATGAGCAGTTCTTC. This gives the protein CASSQVLGFNDEQFF.

This sequence joins TRBV12-3 or TRBV12-4 and TRBJ2-3, with D possibly matching TRBD2 (7 bases). Trimming left V 3 bases short and J 9 bases short, with 13 bases between. The CDR3 runs 13 residues. CDR3 in amino acids: CASSFDGGPTQYF. The CDR3 nucleotides are TGTGCCAGCAGTTTTGACGGGGGGCCGACGCAGTATTTT.

The gene calls are TRBV7-9 and TRBJ2-1; D unresolved. CDR3 length: 15 residues. Per germline, CDR1 SEHNR and CDR2 FQNEAQ (reference sequence). V was trimmed by 4 bases and J by 2 bases, leaving 12 bases between them. Here the CDR3 reads CASSSLTRAYNEQFF. The CDR3 bases are TGTGCCAGCAGCTCCCTCACCCGCGCCTACAATGAGCAGTTCTTC.

This chain connects TRBV28 to TRBJ2-3; a possible D gene is TRBD2 (6 bases). V lost 1 base, J lost 0 bases, and 11 bases lay in between. The length of the CDR3 is 16 residues. Germline CDR1 is MDHEN and CDR2 is SYDVKM. The CDR3 DNA sequence: TGTGCCAGCAGTTTATTGGGGAGGATAAGCACAGATACGCAGTATTTT. This gives the protein CASSLLGRISTDTQYF.

The sample holds many counts of this clonotype. The chain employs TRBV6-5 and TRBJ1-1; no definite D call. V shed 2 bases and J shed 3 bases, with 10 bases lying between them. Per the germline V gene, CDR1 is MNHEY and CDR2 is SVGAGI. This CDR3 contains 14 residues. CDR3 residues: CASSYRQAHTEAFF. CDR3 DNA: TGTGCCAGCAGTTACCGTCAGGCTCACACTGAAGCTTTCTTT.

The table lists this clonotype with a few counts. CDR3 loop: CSDQDLSTDTQYF. The CDR3 DNA reads TGCAGTGATCAGGACCTGAGCACAGATACGCAGTATTTT. This chain links TRBV20-1 with TRBJ2-3; no clear D gene. CDR3 size: 13 residues. CDR1 and CDR2 from the germline V gene are DFQATT and SNEGSKA (reference sequence). V was cut by 7 bases and J by 0 bases, with 11 bases left in between.